The 9 T cell receptor beta chains presented below share a single source sample, sequenced in a study of response to subunit inactivated influenza vaccine listed by TCRdb under 2018. Library generation was performed with RT-PCR. Sequencing used an Illumina HiSeq 2500. The public reads were quality trimmed at Q25 with fastp and then assembled into clones with MiXCR by TCRdb, keeping productive beta chains. Rows with one shared CDR3 protein collapse into an entry with the most common genes and DNA. Present in this sample are 500,000 or so distinct CDR3 sequences, about 10% of which were seen just once. The ten largest clones capture about an eighth of the sample. Per the publication, the time point label means: approximately 40 days after influenza vaccine administration. The material sequenced was PBMCs from blood, taken 45 days after vaccination. These TCRs come from a man aged 50 to 59 who received an inactivated influenza vaccine. Donor details come from another sample of the same person, matched by shared clones.

The chain combines TRBV14 with TRBJ1-2; no definite D call. This CDR3 comprises 13 residues. Trimming pared 4 bases from V and 8 bases from J, leaving 14 bases between. The germline CDR1 and CDR2 sequences are SGHDN and FVKESK. The CDR3 sequence: CASSLRTRFGYTF. The CDR3 DNA reads as TGTGCCAGCAGCCTTAGGACCCGTTTCGGCTACACCTTC.

This clonotype was detected a few times. The gene calls are TRBV7-9 and TRBJ2-1, with D perhaps TRBD2 (5 bases). CDR3 size: 11 residues. Trimming cost V 5 bases and J 9 bases, with 8 bases left between them. The V gene's germline CDR1 is SEHNR and CDR2 FQNEAQ (reference sequence). Here the CDR3 reads CASSPGVEQFF. CDR3 nucleotide sequence: TGTGCCAGCAGCCCCGGGGTTGAGCAGTTCTTC.

This clonotype was seen only a few times. The chain is built from TRBV11-3 and TRBJ2-1; 7 nucleotides agree with TRBD1. The CDR3 spans 13 residues. Trimming took 6 bases from V and 10 from J; bases not matched to a gene: 9. Germline V gives CDR1 SGHNT, CDR2 YENEEA. The CDR3 loop reads CASSPQGFGEQFF. CDR3 in DNA: TGTGCCAGCAGTCCACAGGGGTTTGGGGAGCAGTTCTTC.

This chain joins TRBV15 and TRBJ2-7; a possible D gene is TRBD2 (6 bases). This CDR3 is built from 15 residues. V was pared by 1 base and J by 0 bases, with 10 bases between. In germline, CDR1 is LNHNV, CDR2 YYDKDF (reference sequence). CDR3 in amino acids: CATSRGGVSSYEQYF. DNA of the CDR3: TGTGCCACCAGCAGAGGGGGGGTCTCCTCCTACGAGCAGTACTTC.

The rearrangement links TRBV12-3 or TRBV12-4 to TRBJ2-2; D is uncertain. The CDR3 length is 14 residues. Trimming shortened V by 2 bases and J by 5 bases, and 9 bases separated the two germline ends. This chain's CDR3 is CASSLSDGTGELFF. In DNA form, the CDR3 reads TGTGCCAGCAGTTTATCTGACGGGACCGGGGAGCTGTTTTTT.

This clonotype has ten or more counts. CDR3 residues: CASTPGQGYEQYF. CDR3 DNA: TGCGCCAGCACACCGGGACAGGGGTACGAGCAGTACTTC. The rearrangement links TRBV5-1 to TRBJ2-7; 10 bases are a match to TRBD1. The CDR3 runs to 13 residues. From germline, CDR1 is SGHRS and CDR2 YFSETQ. With V trimmed by 6 bases and J by 4 bases, 4 bases remained unmatched.

As DNA, the CDR3 is TGCGCCAGCAATTCGGGACTAGCGGGAGAGTACGAGCAGTACTTC. It encodes CASNSGLAGEYEQYF. The chain employs TRBV10-1 and TRBJ2-7; 14 nucleotides agree with TRBD2. CDR1 is WNHNN and CDR2 is SYGVQD in the germline V gene (reference sequence). Germline trimming cut 7 bases from V and 4 bases from J; bases unmatched to any gene: 6. This CDR3 contains 15 residues.

The chain links TRBV28 to TRBJ1-2, with 7 bases matching TRBD1. CDR1 is MDHEN, CDR2 SYDVKM, per germline. The CDR3 is 16 residues long. Losses at the gene ends were 6 bases for V and 4 bases for J; bases not matched to a gene: 14. The DNA for the CDR3 is TGTGCCAGCAGCTACTCCGGGACAGTTCTCTTCTATGGCTACACCTTC. Translation gives CASSYSGTVLFYGYTF.

The gene calls are TRBV28 and TRBJ2-3; D gene unclear. The CDR3 is 13 residues long. Trimming removed 8 bases from V and 4 bases from J, with 13 bases in between. CDR1 is MDHEN and CDR2 is SYDVKM in the germline V gene. The CDR3 region has the DNA TGTGCCAGCTCCCGAGCCGGGTCAGATACGCAGTATTTT. It yields the protein CASSRAGSDTQYF.